These 6 T cell receptor beta chains were all obtained from the same sample, sequenced in a study of T cell responses to AZD1222 COVID-19 vaccine. Using immunoSEQ multiplex PCR, the repertoire was profiled, and TCRdb retains in-frame clones only, with some absent. The table has 130,000 to 150,000 clones, 85% to 90% seen once. The sample consisted of peripheral blood, taken on day 0 of AZD1222 vaccination. These receptors all come from an adult in good health.

The rearrangement uses TRBV10-3 and TRBJ2-3; 9 bases fit TRBD2. With 8 bases clipped from V and 2 bases from J, the junction kept 5 bases outside the gene matches. This CDR3 is 14 amino acids long. CDR1 and CDR2 (germline): ENHRY, SYGVKD. The CDR3 bases are TGTGCCATCCGGCGGGAGGGCCCCACAGATACGCAGTATTTT. It encodes CAIRREGPTDTQYF.

The chain employs TRBV2 and TRBJ2-7, with D possibly being TRBD2 (6 bases). The V gene's germline CDR1 is SNHLY and CDR2 FYNNEI. The V gene lost 9 bases and the J gene lost 2 bases, with 17 bases spanning the gap. The CDR3 runs to 14 residues. For the CDR3, the DNA is TGTGCCAGTTACGGGACTCTTGGGGCCTACGAGCAGTACTTC. It is translated as CASYGTLGAYEQYF.

V usage is TRBV5-4 and J usage is TRBJ2-1; 8 bases map to TRBD2. The CDR3 covers 16 residues. CDR1 and CDR2 from the germline V gene are SGHNT and YYREEE (reference sequence). J lost 3 bases, V lost 0 bases, and 5 bases had no gene match. The CDR3 DNA follows: TGTGCCAGCAGCTTGGGAGGGCTAGCGGGCTACAATGAGCAGTTCTTC. It is translated as CASSLGGLAGYNEQFF.

The CDR3 coding sequence is TGTGCCAGCAGTTTGGGGTCTTACACAGATACGCAGTATTTT. Its translation: CASSLGSYTDTQYF. The chain recombines TRBV28 with TRBJ2-3; D not certain. The CDR3 has 14 residues. Trimming stripped 3 bases from V and 2 bases from J, with 9 bases between. Germline-derived CDR1 and CDR2 are MDHEN and SYDVKM.

J is TRBJ2-7 and V is TRBV3-1 (or the pseudogene TRBV3-2), with 9 nucleotides matching TRBD2. Looked up from germline, CDR1 is LGHDT and CDR2 is YNNKEL (reference sequence). Germline trimming cut 3 bases from V and 0 bases from J; bases unmatched to any gene: 3. The CDR3 is made up of 15 amino acids. CDR3 nucleotide sequence: TGTGCCAGCAGCCAGTGGACTAGCGTCTCCTACGAGCAGTACTTC. This gives the protein CASSQWTSVSYEQYF.

Written as DNA, the CDR3 is TGTGCCTGGTTACCGGGACAGGGAAACTATGGCTACACCTTC. It codes for CAWLPGQGNYGYTF. The chain carries TRBV30 and TRBJ1-2, with TRBD1 identical over 9 bases. The CDR3 extends over 14 amino acids. Losses at the gene ends were 5 bases for V and 2 bases for J; bases not matched to a gene: 6. Germline CDR1 is GTSNPN and CDR2 is SVGIG (reference sequence).